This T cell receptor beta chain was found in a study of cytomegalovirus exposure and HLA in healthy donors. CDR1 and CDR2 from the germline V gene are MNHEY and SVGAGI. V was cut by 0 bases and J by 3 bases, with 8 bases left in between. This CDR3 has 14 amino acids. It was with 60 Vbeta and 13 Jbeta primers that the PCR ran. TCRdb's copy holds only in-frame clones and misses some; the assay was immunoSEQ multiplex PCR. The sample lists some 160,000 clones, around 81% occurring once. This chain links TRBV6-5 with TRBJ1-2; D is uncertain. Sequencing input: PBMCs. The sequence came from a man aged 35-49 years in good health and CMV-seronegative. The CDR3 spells CASSYSEVDYGYTF. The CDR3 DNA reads TGTGCCAGCAGTTACTCTGAGGTGGACTATGGCTACACCTTC.